Sequencing of this T cell receptor beta chain was carried out in a study of blood T cell repertoires in COVID-19. Study-wide background: T cells, B-cell-depleted T cells, or PBMCs supplied cDNA or gDNA.

Some clones are missing from TCRdb's copy, which holds only in-frame ones; the method was immunoSEQ multiplex PCR. The sample shows about 100,000 clones, 86% of them seen only once. Germline CDR1 reads SGHAT; CDR2 reads FQNNGV. Germline trimming cut 3 bases from V and 4 bases from J; bases unmatched to any gene: 3. This CDR3 region has 15 residues. The specimen sequenced was peripheral blood. This sequence joins TRBV11-2 and TRBJ2-3; TRBD2 matches at 11 bases. The sequence was collected from an older man with active or convalescent COVID-19. The CDR3 coding sequence is TGTGCCAGCAGCTTGCTAGCGGGAGGTGCAGATACGCAGTATTTT. Translated, it gives CASSLLAGGADTQYF.